This TCR beta chain was documented in a study of T cell responses to AZD1222 COVID-19 vaccine. With respect to this clone: What it binds is not known.

Germline V gene lookup returns CDR1 MNHEY and CDR2 SVGEGT. The V gene end was trimmed by 3 bases and the J gene end by 15 bases; junction bases not matched to a gene: 13. The CDR3 covers 14 residues. The repertoire was sequenced with immunoSEQ multiplex PCR; TCRdb's copy has only in-frame clones and lacks some. The profile shows around 130,000 clones, about 93% of them singletons. Study-level results: Repertoire sampling was restricted to post-peak T cell response timepoints. Researchers report vaccine-associated CD4 TCRs spanning spike, with dominance at 160-218 and 743-854. Nearly half of spike-specific TCRs reportedly target variant regions that are unmutated in the B.1.351 and B.1.1.7 variants.

This TCR derives from an adult in good health. This chain uses TRBV6-2 or TRBV6-3 with TRBJ2-1, with TRBD2 identical over 8 bases. The sequencing used peripheral blood, collected on day 0 of AZD1222 vaccination. As DNA, the CDR3 is TGTGCCAGCAGTTATCCGGGAGGGCGGAGGGGAGGGTTCTTC. Residues: CASSYPGGRRGGFF.